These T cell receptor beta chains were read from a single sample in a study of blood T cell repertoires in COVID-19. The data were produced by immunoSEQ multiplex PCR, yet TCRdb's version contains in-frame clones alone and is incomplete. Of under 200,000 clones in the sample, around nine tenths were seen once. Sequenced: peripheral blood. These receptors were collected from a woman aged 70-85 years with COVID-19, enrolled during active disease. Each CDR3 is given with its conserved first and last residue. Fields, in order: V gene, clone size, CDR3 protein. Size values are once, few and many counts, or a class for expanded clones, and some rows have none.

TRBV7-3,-,CASSLTTVVNTEAFF
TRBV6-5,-,CASIRDISYNEQFF
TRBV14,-,CTSSQERQGLWNYGYTF
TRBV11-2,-,CASSLLAGASYEQYF
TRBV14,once,CASSQVKGLAEEQYF
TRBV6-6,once,CAIPKGSAAGYYGYTF
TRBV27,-,CASSLRQGHYEQYF
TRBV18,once,CASSFGQKISEQFF
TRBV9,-,CASSVATGGTGELFF
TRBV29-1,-,CSAEPQGYGYTF
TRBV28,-,CASSVPGLSSGNTIYF
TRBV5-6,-,CASSLAQGHYYGYTF
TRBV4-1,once,CASSQMQMRGLKSGGYTF
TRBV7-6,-,CASSLWTGAPNSPLHF
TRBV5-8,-,CASSPRLGTFLNEQFF
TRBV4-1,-,CASSQDGQGRTDTQYF
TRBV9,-,CASSVTDREVIDTEAFF
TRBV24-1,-,CATSDSPPGTGGELFF
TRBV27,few,CASSRADRANYGYTF
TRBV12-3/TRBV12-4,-,CASTSLAYEQFF
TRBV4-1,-,CASSQETSGGTPSTDTQYF
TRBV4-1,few,CASSQVGQGSPEAFF
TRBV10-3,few,CAIRGSEGGNQPQHF
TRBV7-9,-,CASSQQGTEQYF